This paragraph reports one TCR beta chain. As yet, its antigen is unknown. The CDR3 has 13 amino acids. Germline values: CDR1 SNHLY, CDR2 FYNNEI. Trimming pared 6 bases from V and 1 base from J, leaving 8 bases between. These data originate in a study of cytomegalovirus exposure and HLA in healthy donors. Regarding the study as a whole: Published work reported that the classifier diagnosed cytomegalovirus status with high specificity and sensitivity.

With 60 Vbeta and 13 Jbeta primers, the PCR was carried out. Sequencing was performed with immunoSEQ multiplex PCR; in TCRdb, only in-frame clones are kept and a portion is missing. The sample holds some 100,000 clones; approximately 74% are singletons and the top ten take 3%. The chain links TRBV2 to TRBJ2-3; D possibly corresponds to TRBD2 (6 bases). The sequenced sample consisted of PBMCs. This receptor was obtained from a female donor in good health and CMV-seropositive. Written as DNA, the CDR3 is TGTGCCAGCAGAACGGGGGGCACAGATACGCAGTATTTT. Translated: CASRTGGTDTQYF.